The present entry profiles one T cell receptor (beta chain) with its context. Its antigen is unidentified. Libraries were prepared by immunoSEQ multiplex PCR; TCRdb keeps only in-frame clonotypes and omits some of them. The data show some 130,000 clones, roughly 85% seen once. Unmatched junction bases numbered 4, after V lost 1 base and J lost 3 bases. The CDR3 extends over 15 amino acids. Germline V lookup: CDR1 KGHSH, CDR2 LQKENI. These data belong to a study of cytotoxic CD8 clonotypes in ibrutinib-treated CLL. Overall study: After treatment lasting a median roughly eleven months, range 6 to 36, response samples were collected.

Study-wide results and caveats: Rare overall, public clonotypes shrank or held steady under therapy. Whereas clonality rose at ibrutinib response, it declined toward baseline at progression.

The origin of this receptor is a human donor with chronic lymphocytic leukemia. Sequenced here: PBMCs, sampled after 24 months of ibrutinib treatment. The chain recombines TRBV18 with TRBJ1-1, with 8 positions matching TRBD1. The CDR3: CASSPRTGPDTEAFF. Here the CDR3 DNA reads TGTGCCAGCTCACCACGGACAGGGCCGGACACTGAAGCTTTCTTT.